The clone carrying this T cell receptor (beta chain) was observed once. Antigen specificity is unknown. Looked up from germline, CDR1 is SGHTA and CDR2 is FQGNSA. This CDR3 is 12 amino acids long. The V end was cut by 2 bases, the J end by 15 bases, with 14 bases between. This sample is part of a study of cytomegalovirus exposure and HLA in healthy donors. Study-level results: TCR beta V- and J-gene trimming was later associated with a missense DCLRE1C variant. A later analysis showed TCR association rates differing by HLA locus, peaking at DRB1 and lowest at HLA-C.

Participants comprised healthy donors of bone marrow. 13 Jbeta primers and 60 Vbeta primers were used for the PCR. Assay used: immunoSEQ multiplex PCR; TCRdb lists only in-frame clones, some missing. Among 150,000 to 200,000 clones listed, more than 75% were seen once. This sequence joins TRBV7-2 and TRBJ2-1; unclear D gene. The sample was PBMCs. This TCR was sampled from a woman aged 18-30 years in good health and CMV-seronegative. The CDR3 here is CASSLQALPGFF. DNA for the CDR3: TGTGCCAGCAGCTTACAAGCGCTCCCTGGGTTCTTC.